The T cell receptor (beta chain) described here comes from a study of T-cell memory formation after mild COVID-19. This clonotype was seen only a few times. TCRdb processed the 5' RACE reads anew with MiXCR; each CDR3 protein has one entry. Of around 110,000 distinct CDR3 sequences listed, approximately 15% are singletons. The CDR3 extends over 14 amino acids. Germline V CDR1 and CDR2: PRHDT, FYEKMQ (reference sequence). With 5 bases clipped from V and 6 bases from J, the junction kept 7 bases outside the gene matches. The source is a man younger than 35 who had mild COVID-19 (a few samples of this study predate the infection). Cell type and time point are not known. Sequencing was carried out using PBMCs or a T cell subset sorted from them (not recorded which). This chain joins TRBV13 and TRBJ1-1, with 9 bases that match TRBD1. In DNA, the CDR3 is TGTGCCAGCAGCCCGGGACAGGGTAGGGCTGAAGCTTTCTTT. This codes for CASSPGQGRAEAFF.